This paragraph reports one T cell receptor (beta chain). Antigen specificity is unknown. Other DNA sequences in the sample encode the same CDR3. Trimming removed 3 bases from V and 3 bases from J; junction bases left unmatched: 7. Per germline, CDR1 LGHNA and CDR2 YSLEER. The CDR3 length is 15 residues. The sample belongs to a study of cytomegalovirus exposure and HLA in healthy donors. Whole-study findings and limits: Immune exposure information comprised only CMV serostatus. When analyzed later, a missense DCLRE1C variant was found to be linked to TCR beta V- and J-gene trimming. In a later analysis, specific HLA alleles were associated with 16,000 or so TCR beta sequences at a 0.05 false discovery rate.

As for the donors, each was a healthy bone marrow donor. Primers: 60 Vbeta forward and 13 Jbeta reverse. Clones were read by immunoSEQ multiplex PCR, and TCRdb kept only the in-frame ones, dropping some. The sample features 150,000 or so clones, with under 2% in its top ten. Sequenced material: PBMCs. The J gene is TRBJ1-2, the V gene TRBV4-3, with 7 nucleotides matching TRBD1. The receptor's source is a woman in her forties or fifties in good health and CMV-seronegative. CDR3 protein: CASSQDTGTDYGYTF. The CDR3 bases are TGCGCCAGCAGCCAGGATACTGGGACAGACTATGGCTACACCTTC.